This record concerns one TCR beta chain sequence. The data are from a study of cytomegalovirus exposure and HLA in healthy donors. Looked up from germline, CDR1 is LNHDA and CDR2 is SQIVND (reference sequence). This CDR3 is 13 amino acids long. With 5 bases clipped from V and 7 bases from J, the junction kept 4 bases outside the gene matches. PCR primers comprised 60 Vbeta and 13 Jbeta primers. Only in-frame clones appear in the TCRdb table, and some are missing; sequencing was by immunoSEQ multiplex PCR. The data show more than 95,000 clones, approximately 78% seen once. V usage is TRBV19 and J usage is TRBJ2-1, with TRBD1 matching 8 bases. Material: PBMCs. The TCR was taken from a man between 35 and 55 years old in good health and CMV-seronegative. The CDR3 region has the DNA TGTGCCAGTAGTTTCAGGGGGCCGAATGAGCAGTTCTTC. Translated: CASSFRGPNEQFF.